A single sample is the source of the 5 T cell receptor beta chains below, sequenced in a study of tumor and adjacent non-tumor tissue in lung cancer. Three rounds of nested PCR, following a modified ARM-PCR protocol, produced the TCRbeta library. In TCRdb, the multiplex PCR reads were re-called with MiXCR into one record per CDR3 protein. The sample holds about 50,000 distinct CDR3 sequences, around three quarters seen once. This sample's RNA came from whole unsorted tissue. Distant lung tissue was collected more than 3 cm away from the tumor edge. The source material was distant non-tumor lung tissue. All receptors come from a woman aged 60 to 75 with non-small cell lung cancer.

A remark on this clonotype: One junction end disagrees with the germline gene, perhaps due to a read error. The chain employs TRBV11-2 and TRBJ1-2; D is undetermined. This CDR3 has 16 amino acids. The germline V gene has CDR1 SGHAT and CDR2 FQNNGV. The CDR3 DNA reads as TGTGCCAGTAGCCCCAAATGGGGTACCCGCGTCTATGACTACACCTTC. Protein: CASSPKWGTRVYDYTF.

Concerning this clonotype itself: One end of the junction varies from germline; a read error may be responsible. The V and J genes are TRBV4-1 and TRBJ1-6, with no clear D. In germline, CDR1 is MGHRA, CDR2 YSYEKL. There are 16 residues in the CDR3. The CDR3 DNA reads TGCGCCAGCAACCAAGAGGTCCGTAGCTATAATTCACCCCTCCACTTT. This encodes CASNQEVRSYNSPLHF.

Details on this clonotype: An end of the junction does not agree with germline; a read error may underlie this. The CDR3 nucleotides are TGTGTCAGCGGCTTGTCTATGGAGGGGGAGCTGTTTTTT. It translates to CVSGLSMEGELFF. The V and J genes are TRBV11-3 and TRBJ2-2; TRBD2 might be the D (5 bases). The CDR3 is 13 amino acids. The germline gives CDR1 SGHNT, CDR2 YENEEA.

Comments on this clonotype: A read error is likely, as this CDR3 ends without the conserved phenylalanine or tryptophan. The DNA is omitted, as the CDR3 cannot be located on it reliably, and the CDR3 follows TCRdb's listing. The chain links TRBV20-1 to TRBJ1-1. The CDR3 spans 13 amino acids, including both terminal residues. Germline V gene lookup returns CDR1 DFQATT and CDR2 SNEGSKA (reference sequence). The CDR3 loop reads CRASSGMNNEVFY.

A few counts support this clonotype. One base away lies a much larger clone, so this may be a sequencing read error. This chain uses TRBV12-3 or TRBV12-4 with TRBJ2-3, with 8 bases matching TRBD2. V shed 7 bases, J shed 3 bases, and the junction held 12 bases outside the gene matches. This CDR3 contains 16 residues. The CDR3 bases are TGTGCCAGCACTCAGCAACCAAGCGGGGGTACAGATACGCAGTATTTT. Translated: CASTQQPSGGTDTQYF.